This T cell receptor (beta chain) emerged from a study of T cells in localized non-small cell lung cancer. Study outcomes and limitations: Paired adjacent lung recovered a median around 60 of the top 100 tumor clones. Heterogeneity stays possible, as sequencing covered only one tumor region. Compared with tumor, uninvolved adjacent lung displayed greater T cell clonality, ranking highest overall. Density of T cells in blood, when higher, went with longer overall survival.

In germline, CDR1 is MNHNY, CDR2 SVGAGI (reference sequence). V shed 5 bases, J shed 8 bases, and the junction held 8 bases outside the gene matches. This CDR3 is 14 amino acids long. Concerning this clone itself: Its antigen is not known.

Sequenced by immunoSEQ multiplex PCR; TCRdb stores in-frame clones only, minus some. Counted here are roughly 70,000 clones, about nine tenths occurring once; the ten biggest clones make up 20% to 25%. This receptor was taken from a male donor at least 60 years old with stage III squamous cell lung carcinoma. V and J are TRBV6-6 and TRBJ1-2; 10 bases are shared with TRBD1. The specimen was peripheral blood, collected before any cancer treatment. Here the CDR3 DNA reads TGTGCCAGCAGTATGACCGGGACAGGGGACGGCTACACCTTC. Protein sequence: CASSMTGTGDGYTF.